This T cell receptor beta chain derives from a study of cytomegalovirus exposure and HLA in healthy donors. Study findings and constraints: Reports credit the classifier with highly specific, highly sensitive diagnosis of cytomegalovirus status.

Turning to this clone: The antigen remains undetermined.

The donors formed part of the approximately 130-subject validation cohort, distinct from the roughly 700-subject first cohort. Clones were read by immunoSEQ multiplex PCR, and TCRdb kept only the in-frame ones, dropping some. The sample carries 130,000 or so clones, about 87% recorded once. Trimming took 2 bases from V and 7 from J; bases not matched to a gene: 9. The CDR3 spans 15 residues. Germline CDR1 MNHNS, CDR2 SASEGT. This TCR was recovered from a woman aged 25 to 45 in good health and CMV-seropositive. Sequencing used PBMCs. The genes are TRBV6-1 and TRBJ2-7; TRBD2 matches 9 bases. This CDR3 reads CASSEIAGGLGEQYF. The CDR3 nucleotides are TGTGCCAGCAGTGAAATTGCGGGGGGGCTAGGGGAGCAGTACTTC.